This passage covers 24 T cell receptor beta chains from one sample sequenced in a study of T cells in women clearing cervical HPV infection. Data came from immunoSEQ multiplex PCR; TCRdb stores just in-frame clones and leaves some out. The sample holds about 41,000 clones. The sequencing sample was made of blood buffy coat. The receptors here all came from a woman between 18 and 70 years old with a cervical HPV16 infection that either progressed to CIN3+ or cleared (not recorded which).

As concerns this clone: From the germline J gene comes the end of the CDR3, since the read stops 3 residues before it. V usage is TRBV5-1 and J usage is TRBJ2-4; 9 nucleotides line up with TRBD1. Germline V gene lookup returns CDR1 SGHRS and CDR2 YFSETQ. V shed 0 bases and J 0 bases; nucleotides not matched to a gene: 7. This CDR3 has 18 residues. The CDR3 DNA, read in part, is TGCGCCAGCAGCTTGGGGGCAACAGGGGGCCTAGCCAAAAACATT. Its protein is CASSLGATGGLAKNI. The complete CDR3 protein is CASSLGATGGLAKNIQYF. Based on the CDR3 plus reference TRBV5-1 and TRBJ2-4, the full variable domain is KAGVTQTPRYLIKTRGQQVTLSCSPISGHRSVSWYQQTPGQGLQFLFEYFSETQRNKGNFPGRFSGRQFSNSRSEMNVSTLELGDSALYLCASSLGATGGLAKNIQYFGAGTRLSVL.

In the case of this clone: The read finishes 3 residues shy of the CDR3 end, and the germline J gene is used to complete it. The chain links TRBV20-1 to TRBJ2-3; 7 bases fit TRBD2. V lost 4 bases to trimming and J lost 0 bases; unmatched junction nucleotides: 7. The germline V gene has CDR1 DFQATT and CDR2 SNEGSKA (reference sequence). This CDR3 is 15 amino acids long. The sequenced part of the CDR3 DNA is TGCAGTGCTACCCTACTAGCGCTCAGCACAGATACG. Amino acid sequence: CSATLLALSTDT. In full, the CDR3 is CSATLLALSTDTQYF.

Concerning this clone itself: The read finishes 3 residues shy of the CDR3 end, and the germline J gene is used to complete it. The V call is TRBV28, the J call TRBJ2-3, with 12 bases fitting TRBD2. Germline values: CDR1 MDHEN, CDR2 SYDVKM. The V gene end was trimmed by 7 bases and the J gene end by 5 bases; junction bases not matched to a gene: 13. This CDR3 comprises 17 residues. The CDR3 is CASTGYAGLAGLDTQYF. The DNA read from the CDR3 is TGTGCCAGCACCGGATACGCGGGACTAGCGGGTTTAGATACG.

A note on this clone: The read ends 3 residues early relative to the CDR3; the germline J gene fills the gap. The chain uses TRBV28 and TRBJ1-1; possible D gene TRBD1, 5 bases. This CDR3 region has 13 residues. Looked up from germline, CDR1 is MDHEN and CDR2 is SYDVKM. The V and J ends lost 2 bases and 5 bases respectively, with 9 bases between them. The CDR3 sequence: CASSLRGWTEAFF. The CDR3 bases that were read are TGTGCCAGCAGTTTACGGGGGTGGACTGAA.

A note on this clone: The read comes to an end 3 residues before the CDR3 does, leaving the germline J gene to fill in the end. The J gene is TRBJ2-5, the V gene TRBV5-1; a possible D gene is TRBD2 (6 bases). From germline, CDR1 is SGHRS and CDR2 YFSETQ. This CDR3 has 15 amino acids. The V end was cut by 4 bases, the J end by 5 bases, with 18 bases between. The sequenced part of the CDR3 DNA is TGCGCCAGCAGCAAAGGGACTGACCCGATGGAGACC. Encoded protein: CASSKGTDPMET. From start to end, the CDR3 is CASSKGTDPMETQYF.

On this clone itself: The observed sequence ends 3 residues before the CDR3 terminus, with the missing tail filled in from the germline J gene. This chain uses TRBV12-3 or TRBV12-4 with TRBJ1-2, with 11 positions matching TRBD1. Unmatched junction bases numbered 9, after V lost 2 bases and J lost 7 bases. The CDR3 extends over 16 amino acids. The sequenced CDR3 bases are TGTGCCAGCAGTTTATATCTAGGACAGGGGGCGCGTGGC. Protein product: CASSLYLGQGARG. The full CDR3 protein reads CASSLYLGQGARGYTF.

As for this clone: With the read ending 3 residues before the CDR3 end, the germline J gene is used to fill in that end. The rearrangement joins TRBV5-1 to TRBJ2-1; maybe TRBD2 (7 bases). V gave up 0 bases and J gave up 3 bases, with 13 bases separating them. The length of the CDR3 is 16 residues. Germline V CDR1 and CDR2: SGHRS, YFSETQ. The CDR3: CASSLEGGGRYNEQFF. Partial CDR3 DNA: TGCGCCAGCAGCTTGGAGGGCGGGGGCCGCTACAATGAG.

In regard to this clone: The read falls 3 residues short of the CDR3 end, and the missing part is taken from the germline J gene. The chain uses TRBV7-9 and TRBJ2-7; 8 nucleotides agree with TRBD2. The length of the CDR3 is 15 residues. From germline, CDR1 is SEHNR and CDR2 FQNEAQ (reference sequence). The V segment lost 2 bases and the J segment 1 base; nucleotides outside the gene matches: 4. The sequenced CDR3 bases are TGTGCCAGCAGCTTACCAGCGGGAGAATCCTACGAG. It yields the protein CASSLPAGESYE. From start to end, the CDR3 is CASSLPAGESYEQYF.

Details on this clone: The CDR3 end falls 3 residues outside the read, so it is completed with the germline J gene. The chain uses TRBV29-1 and TRBJ1-4; TRBD1 agrees at 7 bases. The CDR3 covers 15 residues. Germline loops: CDR1 SQVTM, CDR2 ANQGSEA. V was clipped by 5 bases and J by 1 base; unmatched bases: 7. CDR3 sequence reads: CSVKLTGQTNEKLFF. CDR3 bases read: TGCAGCGTTAAGCTGACAGGGCAAACTAATGAAAAA.

Points on this clone: The missing CDR3 end, 3 residues past where the read stops, is filled in from the germline J gene. This rearrangement joins TRBV20-1 to TRBJ1-6; maybe TRBD1 (5 bases). This CDR3 spans 13 amino acids. The V end lost 3 bases, the J end lost 5 bases, and 8 bases lay between the germline ends. The V gene's germline CDR1 is DFQATT and CDR2 SNEGSKA (reference sequence). The CDR3 here is CSASRQNNSPLHF. The part of the CDR3 DNA that was read is TGCAGTGCTAGTAGACAGAATAATTCACCC.

Comment on this clone: The read ends 3 residues shy of where the CDR3 ends; the end is completed using the germline J gene. V is TRBV20-1 and J is TRBJ2-2, with D perhaps TRBD2 (5 bases). CDR1 DFQATT and CDR2 SNEGSKA come from the germline V gene (reference sequence). V gave up 5 bases and J gave up 4 bases, with 11 bases separating them. There are 13 residues in the CDR3. CDR3 protein: CSAEGPLTGELFF. CDR3 bases read: TGCAGTGCTGAGGGCCCACTCACCGGGGAG.

To note about this clone: The missing CDR3 end, 3 residues past where the read stops, is filled in from the germline J gene. The same CDR3 arises from other DNA sequences in this sample as well. The chain couples TRBV29-1 to TRBJ2-5; weak D call: TRBD1 (5 bases). This CDR3 contains 12 residues. Germline V gene sequence: CDR1 SQVTM, CDR2 ANQGSEA. Deletions cut 4 bases from V and 2 bases from J, with 8 bases between. The CDR3: CSVGGLQETQYF. The part of the CDR3 DNA that was read is TGCAGCGTTGGGGGCCTTCAAGAGACC.

Turning to this clone: With the read ending 3 residues before the CDR3 end, the germline J gene is used to fill in that end. The rearrangement joins TRBV10-3 to TRBJ2-1; the match to TRBD2 covers 10 bases. The CDR3 is 15 amino acids. The V gene end was trimmed by 2 bases and the J gene end by 3 bases; junction bases not matched to a gene: 1. Germline lookup yields CDR1 ENHRY and CDR2 SYGVKD. The CDR3 here is CAISETSGNYNEQFF. The part of the CDR3 DNA that was read is TGTGCCATCAGTGAGACTAGCGGGAACTACAATGAG.

As regards this clone: The sequence runs out 3 residues before the end of the CDR3; the remainder is reconstructed from the germline J gene. The chain recombines TRBV11-2 with TRBJ2-1; 9 nucleotides align to TRBD1. Trimming at V came to 5 bases and at J to 2 bases, leaving 4 bases not matched to a gene. This CDR3 is 15 amino acids long. CDR1 is SGHAT, CDR2 FQNNGV, per germline. The DNA read from the CDR3 is TGTGCCAGCAGCCCCGGGACAGGGCCCTACAATGAG. Encoded protein: CASSPGTGPYNE. The entire CDR3 protein is CASSPGTGPYNEQFF. The full variable domain, completed using reference TRBV11-2 and TRBJ2-1, is EAGVAQSPRYKIIEKRQSVAFWCNPISGHATLYWYQQILGQGPKLLIQFQNNGVVDDSQLPKDRFSAERLKGVDSTLKIQPAKLEDSAVYLCASSPGTGPYNEQFFGPGTRLTVL.

On this clone: The sequence runs out 3 residues before the end of the CDR3; the remainder is reconstructed from the germline J gene. This chain joins TRBV10-2 and TRBJ2-7, with D unresolved. The CDR3 runs 14 residues. The germline V gene encodes CDR1 WSHSY and CDR2 SAAADI. Deletions cut 9 bases from V and 1 base from J, with 16 bases between. CDR3 protein: CASQSPSSSYEQYF. The sequenced part of the CDR3 DNA is TGCGCCAGTCAAAGTCCGTCCAGTTCCTACGAG.

A remark on this clone: The missing CDR3 end, 3 residues past where the read stops, is filled in from the germline J gene. The chain couples TRBV7-6 to TRBJ2-7, with D maybe TRBD1 (6 bases). The CDR3 spans 13 residues. Looked up from germline, CDR1 is SGHVS and CDR2 is FNYEAQ. Trimming pared 6 bases from V and 3 bases from J, leaving 12 bases between. CDR3 DNA (partial): TGTGCCAGCAGTCGCCTCAGGGGCTACGAG. It encodes CASSRLRGYE. In full, the CDR3 reads CASSRLRGYEQYF.

Comment on this clone: The CDR3 extends 3 residues past the end of the read, so its final part is completed from the germline J gene. This chain uses TRBV19 with TRBJ2-7; 11 bases align to TRBD2. Germline V gene data show CDR1 as LNHDA and CDR2 as SQIVND (reference sequence). The length of the CDR3 is 17 residues. The trim removed 4 bases at V and 4 bases at J, leaving 12 bases unmatched. Incomplete CDR3 DNA: TGTGCCAGTAGTACCCCGTTAGCGGGAGGGCCGTCATACGAG. Translation: CASSTPLAGGPSYE. The whole CDR3 region reads CASSTPLAGGPSYEQYF.

A word on this clone: Read sequence stops 3 residues before the CDR3 end, and the germline J gene provides the missing end. The chain has TRBV20-1 and TRBJ2-3; 14 positions match TRBD2. CDR3 size: 17 residues. The V and J ends lost 5 bases and 1 base, in that order; junction bases with no gene match: 8. The germline CDR1 and CDR2 sequences are DFQATT and SNEGSKA (reference sequence). CDR3 bases read: TGCAGTGCTTTGACTAGCGGGGGGGTATCTGGCACAGATACG. This gives the protein CSALTSGGVSGTDT. The CDR3 in full is CSALTSGGVSGTDTQYF.

A remark on this clone: The CDR3 end is not reached by the read, which stops 3 residues before it; the germline J gene fills it in. The chain is built from TRBV4-1 and TRBJ2-5; the match to TRBD2 covers 15 bases. This CDR3 has 17 residues. Per the germline V gene, CDR1 is MGHRA and CDR2 is YSYEKL. J lost 6 bases, V lost 0 bases, and 5 bases had no gene match. CDR3 in amino acids: CASSQDRTSGGDKTQYF. CDR3 bases read: TGCGCCAGCAGCCAAGATCGGACTAGCGGGGGGGACAAGACC.

Partial CDR3 DNA: TGTGCCAGCAGCTTAGAAAGCGGGATAACAGATACG. Protein: CASSLESGITDT. The full CDR3 is CASSLESGITDTQYF. The chain uses TRBV7-8 and TRBJ2-3; 7 bases align to TRBD2. Sequencing ends 3 residues short of the CDR3 end; the germline J gene provides the rest. CDR3 length: 15 amino acids. The germline gives CDR1 SGHVS, CDR2 FQNEAQ. J was trimmed by 3 bases and V by 1 base; bases with no gene match: 4.

Turning to this clone: The CDR3 end lies 3 residues beyond the end of the read and is filled in from the germline J gene. This rearrangement joins TRBV5-1 to TRBJ1-3; 8 nucleotides match TRBD1. This CDR3 spans 14 amino acids. Germline V gene data show CDR1 as SGHRS and CDR2 as YFSETQ. Trimming took 0 bases from V and 4 from J; bases not matched to a gene: 0. CDR3 protein: CASSLGTGGNTIYF. The sequenced part of the CDR3 DNA is TGCGCCAGCAGCTTGGGGACAGGGGGAAACACC.

Points on this clone: The read comes to an end 3 residues before the CDR3 does, leaving the germline J gene to fill in the end. The rearrangement joins TRBV20-1 to TRBJ1-1; possible D gene TRBD1, 5 bases. V was clipped by 6 bases and J by 1 base, with 12 bases between them. The CDR3 is 13 amino acids. Germline V gene sequence: CDR1 DFQATT, CDR2 SNEGSKA (reference sequence). The CDR3 DNA, read in part, is TGCAGTGCCCTTAGGGGCACGAACACTGAA. Amino acids: CSALRGTNTE. Given in full, the CDR3 is CSALRGTNTEAFF.

On this clone: Read coverage stops 3 residues before the CDR3 terminus; the germline J gene supplies the remainder. The rearrangement joins TRBV20-1 to TRBJ1-2, with TRBD1 matching over 7 bases. Germline V gene sequence: CDR1 DFQATT, CDR2 SNEGSKA (reference sequence). There are 13 residues in the CDR3. Unmatched junction bases numbered 9, after V lost 6 bases and J lost 5 bases. CDR3 in amino acids: CSAWYRGEYGYTF. Incomplete CDR3 DNA: TGCAGTGCCTGGTACAGGGGAGAGTATGGC.

In the case of this clone: Sequencing ends 3 residues short of the CDR3 end; the germline J gene provides the rest. The V call is TRBV20-1, the J call TRBJ2-5; 8 bases map to TRBD1. The CDR3 extends over 12 amino acids. V lost 5 bases to trimming and J lost 5 bases; unmatched junction nucleotides: 4. Germline V gene data show CDR1 as DFQATT and CDR2 as SNEGSKA (reference sequence). The CDR3 DNA, read in part, is TGCAGTGCTCCGGACAGGGTGGAGACC. Protein sequence: CSAPDRVET. The entire CDR3 protein is CSAPDRVETQYF.